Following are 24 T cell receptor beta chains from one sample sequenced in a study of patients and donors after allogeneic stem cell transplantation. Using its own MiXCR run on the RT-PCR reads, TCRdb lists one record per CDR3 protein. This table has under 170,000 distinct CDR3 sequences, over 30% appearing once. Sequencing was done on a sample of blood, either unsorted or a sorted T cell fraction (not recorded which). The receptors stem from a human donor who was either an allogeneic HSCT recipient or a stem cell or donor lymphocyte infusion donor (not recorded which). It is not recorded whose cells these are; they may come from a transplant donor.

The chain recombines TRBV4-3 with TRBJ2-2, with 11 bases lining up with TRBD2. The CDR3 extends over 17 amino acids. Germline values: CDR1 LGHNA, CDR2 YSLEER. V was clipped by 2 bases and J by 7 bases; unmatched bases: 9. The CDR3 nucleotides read TGCGCCAGCAGCCAACGGGTAGCGGGGGGGCTGAGCGGGGAGCTGTTTTTT. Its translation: CASSQRVAGGLSGELFF.

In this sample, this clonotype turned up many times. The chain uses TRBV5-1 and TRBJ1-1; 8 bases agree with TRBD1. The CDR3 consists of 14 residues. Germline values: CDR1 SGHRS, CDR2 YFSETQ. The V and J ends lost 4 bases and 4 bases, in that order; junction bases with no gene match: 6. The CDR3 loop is CASSLSDRGTEAFF. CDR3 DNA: TGCGCCAGCAGCCTTTCAGACAGGGGCACTGAAGCTTTCTTT.

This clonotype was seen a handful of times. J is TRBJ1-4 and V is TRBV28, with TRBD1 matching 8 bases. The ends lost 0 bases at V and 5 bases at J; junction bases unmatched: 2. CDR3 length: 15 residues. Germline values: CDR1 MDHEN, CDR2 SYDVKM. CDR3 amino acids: CASSLWTGANEKLFF. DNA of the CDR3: TGTGCCAGCAGTTTATGGACAGGGGCCAATGAAAAACTGTTTTTT.

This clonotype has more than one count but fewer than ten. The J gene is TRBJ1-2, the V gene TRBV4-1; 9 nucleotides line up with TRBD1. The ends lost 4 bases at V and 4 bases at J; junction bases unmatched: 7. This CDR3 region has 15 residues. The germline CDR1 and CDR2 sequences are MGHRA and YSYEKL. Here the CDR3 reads CASSPRDRETYGYTF. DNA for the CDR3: TGCGCCAGCAGCCCCCGGGACAGGGAGACCTATGGCTACACCTTC.

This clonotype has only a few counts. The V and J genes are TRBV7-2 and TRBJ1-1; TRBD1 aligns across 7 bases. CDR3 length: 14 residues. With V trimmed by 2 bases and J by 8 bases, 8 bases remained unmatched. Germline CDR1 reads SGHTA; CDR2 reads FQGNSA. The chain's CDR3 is CASSLSRGQPEAFF. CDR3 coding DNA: TGTGCCAGCAGCTTAAGTAGGGGACAGCCCGAAGCTTTCTTT.

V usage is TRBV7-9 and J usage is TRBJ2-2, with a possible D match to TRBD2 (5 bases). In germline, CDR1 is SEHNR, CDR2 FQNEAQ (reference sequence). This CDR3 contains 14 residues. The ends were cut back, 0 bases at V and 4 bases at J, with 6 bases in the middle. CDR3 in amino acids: CASSLARVTGELFF. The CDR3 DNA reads TGTGCCAGCAGCTTAGCGCGGGTCACCGGGGAGCTGTTTTTT.

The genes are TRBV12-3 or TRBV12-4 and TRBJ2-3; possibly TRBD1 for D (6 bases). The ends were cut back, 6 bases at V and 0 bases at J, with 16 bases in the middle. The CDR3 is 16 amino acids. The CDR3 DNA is TGTGCCAGCAGGCTCAGGGGAATCGCTAGCACAGATACGCAGTATTTT. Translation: CASRLRGIASTDTQYF.

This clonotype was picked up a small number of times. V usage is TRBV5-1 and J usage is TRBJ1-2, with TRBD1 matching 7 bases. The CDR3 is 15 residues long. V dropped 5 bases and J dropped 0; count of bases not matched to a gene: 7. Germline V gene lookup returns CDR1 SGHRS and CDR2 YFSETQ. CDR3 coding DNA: TGCGCCAGCAGTCTACAGGGGTTGACTAACTATGGCTACACCTTC. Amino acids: CASSLQGLTNYGYTF.

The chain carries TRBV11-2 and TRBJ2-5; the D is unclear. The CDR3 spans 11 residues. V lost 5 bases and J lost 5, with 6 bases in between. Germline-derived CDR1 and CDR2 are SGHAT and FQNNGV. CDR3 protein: CASSRSETQYF. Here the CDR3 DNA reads TGTGCCAGCAGCCGCTCCGAGACCCAGTACTTC.

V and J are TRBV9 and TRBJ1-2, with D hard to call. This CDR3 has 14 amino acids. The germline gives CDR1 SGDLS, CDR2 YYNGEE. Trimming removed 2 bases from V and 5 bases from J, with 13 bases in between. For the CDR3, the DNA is TGTGCCAGCAGCGTGAGGGCGGATCGATATGGCTACACCTTC. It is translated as CASSVRADRYGYTF. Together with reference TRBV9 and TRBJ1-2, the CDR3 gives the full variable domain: DSGVTQTPKHLITATGQRVTLRCSPRSGDLSVYWYQQSLDQGLQFLIQYYNGEERAKGNILERFSAQQFPDLHSELNLSSLELGDSALYFCASSVRADRYGYTFGSGTRLTVV.

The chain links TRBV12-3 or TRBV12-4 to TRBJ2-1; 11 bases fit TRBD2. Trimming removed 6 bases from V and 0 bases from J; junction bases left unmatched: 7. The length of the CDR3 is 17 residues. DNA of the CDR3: TGTGCCAGCAGCCATTCTAGCGGGGGGCGCTCCTACAATGAGCAGTTCTTC. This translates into CASSHSSGGRSYNEQFF.

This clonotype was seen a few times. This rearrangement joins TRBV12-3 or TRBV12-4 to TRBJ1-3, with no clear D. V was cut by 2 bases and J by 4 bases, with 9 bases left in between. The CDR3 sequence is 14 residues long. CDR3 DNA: TGTGCCAGCAGTTTAAGGCCAGAAGGAAACACCATATATTTT. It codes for CASSLRPEGNTIYF.

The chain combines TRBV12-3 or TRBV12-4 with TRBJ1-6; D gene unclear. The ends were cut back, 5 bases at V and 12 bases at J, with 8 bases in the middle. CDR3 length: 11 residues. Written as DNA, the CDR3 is TGTGCCAGCAGTCTCAGAGGACCCCTCCACTTT. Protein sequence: CASSLRGPLHF.

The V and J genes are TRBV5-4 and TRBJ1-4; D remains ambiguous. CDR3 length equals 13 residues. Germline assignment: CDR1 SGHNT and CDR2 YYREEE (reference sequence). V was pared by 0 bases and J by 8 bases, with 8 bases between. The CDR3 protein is CASSLEPVEKLFF. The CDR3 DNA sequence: TGTGCCAGCAGCTTGGAACCGGTCGAAAAACTGTTTTTT.

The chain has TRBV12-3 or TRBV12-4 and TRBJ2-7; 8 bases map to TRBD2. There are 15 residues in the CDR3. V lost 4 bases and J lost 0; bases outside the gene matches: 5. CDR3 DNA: TGTGCCAGCAGTTCGGGAGGGAGGAGCTCCTACGAGCAGTACTTC. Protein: CASSSGGRSSYEQYF.

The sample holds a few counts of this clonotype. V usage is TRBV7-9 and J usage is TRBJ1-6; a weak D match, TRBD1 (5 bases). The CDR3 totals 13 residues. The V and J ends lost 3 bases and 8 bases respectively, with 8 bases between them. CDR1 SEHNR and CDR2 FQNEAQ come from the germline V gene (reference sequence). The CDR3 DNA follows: TGTGCCAGCAGCTTCAAGACAGATTCACCCCTCCACTTT. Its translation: CASSFKTDSPLHF.

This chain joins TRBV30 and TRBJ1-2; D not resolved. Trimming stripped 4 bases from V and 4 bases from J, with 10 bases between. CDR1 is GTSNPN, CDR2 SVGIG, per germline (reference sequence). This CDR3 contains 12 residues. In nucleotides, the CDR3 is TGTGCCTGGATGGCCTGGCCCTATGGCTACACCTTC. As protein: CAWMAWPYGYTF.

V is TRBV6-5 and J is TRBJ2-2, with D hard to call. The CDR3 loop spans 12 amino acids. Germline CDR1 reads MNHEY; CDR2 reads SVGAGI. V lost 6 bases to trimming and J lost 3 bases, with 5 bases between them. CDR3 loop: CASRADTGELFF. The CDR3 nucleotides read TGTGCCAGCAGGGCGGACACCGGGGAGCTGTTTTTT.

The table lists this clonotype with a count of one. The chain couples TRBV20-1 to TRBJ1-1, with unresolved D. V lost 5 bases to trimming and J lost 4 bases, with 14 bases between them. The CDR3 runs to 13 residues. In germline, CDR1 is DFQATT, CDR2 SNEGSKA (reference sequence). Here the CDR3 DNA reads TGCAGTGCTCCCGCAAATAGGCTCACTGAAGCTTTCTTT. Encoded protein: CSAPANRLTEAFF.

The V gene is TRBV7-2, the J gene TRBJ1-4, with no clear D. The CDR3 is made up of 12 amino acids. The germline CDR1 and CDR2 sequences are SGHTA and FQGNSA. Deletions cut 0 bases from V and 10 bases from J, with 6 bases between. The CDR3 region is CASSLADLKLFF. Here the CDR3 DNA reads TGTGCCAGCAGCTTAGCCGACTTAAAACTGTTTTTT.

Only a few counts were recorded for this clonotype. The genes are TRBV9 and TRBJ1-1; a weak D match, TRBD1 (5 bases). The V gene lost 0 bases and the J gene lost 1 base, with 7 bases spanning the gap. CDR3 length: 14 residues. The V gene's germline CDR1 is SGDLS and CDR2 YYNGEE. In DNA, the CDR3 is TGTGCCAGCAGCGTAGGGGGCAAGAACACTGAAGCTTTCTTT. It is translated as CASSVGGKNTEAFF.

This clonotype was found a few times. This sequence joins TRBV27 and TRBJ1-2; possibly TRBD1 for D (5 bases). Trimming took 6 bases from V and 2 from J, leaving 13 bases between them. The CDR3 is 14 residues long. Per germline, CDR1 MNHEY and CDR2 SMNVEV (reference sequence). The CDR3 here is CASSPGGVNYGYTF. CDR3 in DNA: TGTGCCAGCAGCCCCGGGGGGGTGAACTATGGCTACACCTTC.

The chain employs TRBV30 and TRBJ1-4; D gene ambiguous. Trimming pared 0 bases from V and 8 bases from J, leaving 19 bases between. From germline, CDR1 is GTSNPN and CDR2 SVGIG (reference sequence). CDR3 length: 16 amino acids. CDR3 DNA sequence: TGTGCCTGGAGTGTACATCAAGGATCCGTAACCGAAAAACTGTTTTTT. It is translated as CAWSVHQGSVTEKLFF.

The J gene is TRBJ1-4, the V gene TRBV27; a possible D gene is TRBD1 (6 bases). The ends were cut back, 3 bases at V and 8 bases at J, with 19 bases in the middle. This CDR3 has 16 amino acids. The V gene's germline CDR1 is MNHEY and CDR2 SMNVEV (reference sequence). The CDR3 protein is CASSLGFGGAGEKLFF. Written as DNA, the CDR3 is TGTGCCAGCAGTTTGGGGTTCGGGGGCGCGGGGGAAAAACTGTTTTTT.